The clone carrying this TCR beta chain was seen just once. What it recognizes is unknown. The V and J ends lost 6 bases and 2 bases respectively, with 11 bases between them. Germline CDR1 is SGHTA and CDR2 is FQGNSA. This CDR3 comprises 15 residues. Antigen-specific CD4+ T cells were expanded with viral peptide pools in the ViraFEST assay before sequencing. When ten to eleven days of culture had elapsed, CD4+ T cells were isolated. Two doses of either BNT162b2 or mRNA-1273 were given to each participant. The data stem from a study of vaccination effects on CD4 cells after COVID-19. Generated by immunoSEQ multiplex PCR, the TCRdb table keeps only in-frame clones and is missing some. The sample yields 65,000 to 75,000 clones, 70% to 75% seen once.

Sequencing was performed on CD4+ T cells from PBMCs cultured with HCoV-229E spike peptides, taken after COVID-19 vaccination. The chain links TRBV7-2 to TRBJ1-6; no reliable D call. The receptor's source is a human donor who received a COVID-19 vaccine. CDR3 region: CASSLNVAYNSPLHF. DNA for the CDR3: TGTGCCAGCAGTTTAAACGTTGCCTATAATTCACCCCTCCACTTT.